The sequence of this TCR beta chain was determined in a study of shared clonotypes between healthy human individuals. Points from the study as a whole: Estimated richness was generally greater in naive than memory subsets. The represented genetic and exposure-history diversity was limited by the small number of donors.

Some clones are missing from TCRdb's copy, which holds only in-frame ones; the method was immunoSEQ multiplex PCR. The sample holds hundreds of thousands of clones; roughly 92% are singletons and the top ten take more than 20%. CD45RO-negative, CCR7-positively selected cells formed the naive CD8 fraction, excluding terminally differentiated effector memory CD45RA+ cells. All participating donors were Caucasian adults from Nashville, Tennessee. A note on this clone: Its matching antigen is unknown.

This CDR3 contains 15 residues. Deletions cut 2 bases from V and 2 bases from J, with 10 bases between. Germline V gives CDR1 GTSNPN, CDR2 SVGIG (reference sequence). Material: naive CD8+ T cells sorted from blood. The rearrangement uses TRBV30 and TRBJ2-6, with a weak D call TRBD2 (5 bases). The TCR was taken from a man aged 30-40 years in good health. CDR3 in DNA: TGTGCCTGGAGTCCCGGGATTGCTGGGGCCAACGTCCTGACTTTC. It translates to CAWSPGIAGANVLTF.